Sequencing of this T cell receptor (beta chain) was carried out in a study of blood T cell repertoires in COVID-19. Study background: Acute and convalescent COVID-19 specimens originated in the United States, Italy and Spain. The analysed material was cDNA or gDNA that came from T cells, B-cell-depleted T cells, or PBMCs.

CDR3 length: 14 residues. Germline V gene data show CDR1 as MRHNA and CDR2 as SNTAGT. V was pared by 3 bases and J by 1 base, with 8 bases between. Relative to its sample, this clone is medium-sized. In the authors' workflow: Estimation of nucleated cell counts relied on the amplification of reference gene primers. The protocol was immunoSEQ multiplex PCR, while the TCRdb copy is restricted to in-frame clones and leaves out a portion. That table supplies the V and J calls and clone size; D and trimming were determined from the DNA. The sample includes 100,000 to 150,000 clones, approximately 85% of them seen just once. Patients from Seattle were sampled longitudinally, starting during active infection.

The receptor was isolated from a woman older than 75 with COVID-19, enrolled during active disease. The sequenced material came from peripheral blood. This chain connects TRBV6-4 to TRBJ2-3; D is possibly TRBD2 (6 bases). CDR3 coding DNA: TGTGCCAGCAGTGAGGCTAGCGGCACAGATACGCAGTATTTT. Translated: CASSEASGTDTQYF.